This record covers a single T cell receptor beta chain. These data come from a study of blood T cell repertoires in COVID-19. Study-level information: Collection of acute and convalescent COVID-19 samples took place in the United States, Italy and Spain. From T cells, B-cell-depleted T cells, or PBMCs came the material, which was cDNA or gDNA.

Generated by immunoSEQ multiplex PCR, the TCRdb table keeps only in-frame clones and is missing some. The sample consists of about 120,000 clones, roughly nine tenths of them appearing once. Sample: peripheral blood. This sequence was found in an older man with active or convalescent COVID-19.

The CDR3 sequence is CASRPQGADNSPLHF. Written as DNA, the CDR3 is TGCGCCAGCAGACCACAGGGGGCCGATAATTCACCCCTCCACTTT. The chain joins TRBV23-1 to TRBJ1-6; TRBD1 agrees at 9 bases. TRBV23-1 is an open reading frame, and its role is uncertain. The CDR3 is 15 residues long. The V gene end was trimmed by 6 bases and the J gene end by 5 bases; junction bases not matched to a gene: 5.